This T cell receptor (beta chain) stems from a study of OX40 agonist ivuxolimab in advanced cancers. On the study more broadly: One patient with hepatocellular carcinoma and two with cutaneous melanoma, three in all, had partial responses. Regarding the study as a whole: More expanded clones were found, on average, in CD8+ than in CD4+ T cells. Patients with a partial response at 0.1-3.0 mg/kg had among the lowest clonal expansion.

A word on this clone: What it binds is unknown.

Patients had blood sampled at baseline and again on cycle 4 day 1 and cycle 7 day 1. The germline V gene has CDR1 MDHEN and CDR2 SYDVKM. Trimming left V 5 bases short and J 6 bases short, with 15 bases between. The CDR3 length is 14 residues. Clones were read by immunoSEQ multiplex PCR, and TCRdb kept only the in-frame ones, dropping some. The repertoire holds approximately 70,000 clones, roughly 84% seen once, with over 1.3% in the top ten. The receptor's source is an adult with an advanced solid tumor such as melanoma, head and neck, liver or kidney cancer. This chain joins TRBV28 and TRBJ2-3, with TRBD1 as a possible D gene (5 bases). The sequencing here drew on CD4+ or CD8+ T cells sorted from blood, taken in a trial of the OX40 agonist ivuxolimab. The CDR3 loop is CASSKLPDSDTQYF. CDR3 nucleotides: TGTGCCAGCAGTAAGCTCCCCGACAGTGATACGCAGTATTTT.